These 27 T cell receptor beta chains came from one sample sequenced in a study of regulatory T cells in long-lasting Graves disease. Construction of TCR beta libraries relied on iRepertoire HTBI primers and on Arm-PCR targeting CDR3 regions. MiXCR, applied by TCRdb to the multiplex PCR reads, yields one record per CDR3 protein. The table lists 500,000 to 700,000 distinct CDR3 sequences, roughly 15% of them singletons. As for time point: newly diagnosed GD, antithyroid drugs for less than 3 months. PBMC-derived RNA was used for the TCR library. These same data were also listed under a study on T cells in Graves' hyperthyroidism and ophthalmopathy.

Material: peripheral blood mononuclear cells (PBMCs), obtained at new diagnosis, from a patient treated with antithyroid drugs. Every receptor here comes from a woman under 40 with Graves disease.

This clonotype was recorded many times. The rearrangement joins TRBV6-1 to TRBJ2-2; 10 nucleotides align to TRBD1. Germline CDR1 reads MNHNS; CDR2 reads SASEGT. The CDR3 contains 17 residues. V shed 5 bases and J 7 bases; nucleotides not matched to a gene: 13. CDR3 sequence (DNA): TGTGCCAGCAGTCACCAATACGGGACAGGGGTTCGCGGGGAGCTGTTTTTT. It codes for CASSHQYGTGVRGELFF.

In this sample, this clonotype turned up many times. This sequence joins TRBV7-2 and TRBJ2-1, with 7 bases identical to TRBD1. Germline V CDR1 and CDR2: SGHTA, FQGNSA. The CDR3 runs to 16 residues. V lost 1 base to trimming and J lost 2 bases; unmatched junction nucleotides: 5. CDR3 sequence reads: CASSLGVGGPYNEQFF. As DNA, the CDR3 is TGTGCCAGCAGCTTAGGCGTAGGGGGCCCCTACAATGAGCAGTTCTTC.

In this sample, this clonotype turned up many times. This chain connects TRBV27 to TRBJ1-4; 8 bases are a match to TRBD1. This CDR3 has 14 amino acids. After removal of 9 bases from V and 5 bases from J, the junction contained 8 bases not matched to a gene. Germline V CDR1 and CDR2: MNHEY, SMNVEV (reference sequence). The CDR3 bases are TGTGCCAGTGCCAACAGGGGGGTCAATGAAAAACTGTTTTTT. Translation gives CASANRGVNEKLFF.

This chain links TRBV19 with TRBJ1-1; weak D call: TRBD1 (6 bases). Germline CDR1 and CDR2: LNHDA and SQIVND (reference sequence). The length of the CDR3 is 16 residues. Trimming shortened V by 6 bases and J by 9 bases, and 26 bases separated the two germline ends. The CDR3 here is CASSRTAGAESMKAFF. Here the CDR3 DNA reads TGTGCCAGTAGCCGGACAGCTGGGGCGGAATCGATGAAAGCTTTCTTT.

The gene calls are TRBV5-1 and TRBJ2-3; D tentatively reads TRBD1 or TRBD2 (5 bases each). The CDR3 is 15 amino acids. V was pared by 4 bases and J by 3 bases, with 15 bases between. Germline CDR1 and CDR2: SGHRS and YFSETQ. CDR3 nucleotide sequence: TGCGCCAGCAGCCCGGGACCAAAGGGGACAGATACGCAGTATTTT. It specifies CASSPGPKGTDTQYF.

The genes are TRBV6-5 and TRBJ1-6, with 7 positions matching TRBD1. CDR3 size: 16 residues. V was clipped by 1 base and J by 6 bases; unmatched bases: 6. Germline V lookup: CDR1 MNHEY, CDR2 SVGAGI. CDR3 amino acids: CASSYFGRGTNSPLHF. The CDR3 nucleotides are TGTGCCAGCAGTTACTTTGGCAGGGGGACTAATTCACCCCTCCACTTT.

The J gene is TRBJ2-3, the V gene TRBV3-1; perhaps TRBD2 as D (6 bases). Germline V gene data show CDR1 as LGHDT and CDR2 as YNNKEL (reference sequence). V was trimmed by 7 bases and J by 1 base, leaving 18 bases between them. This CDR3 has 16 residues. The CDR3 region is CASNPGFGGGTDTQYF. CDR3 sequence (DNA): TGTGCCAGCAATCCCGGGTTCGGAGGGGGCACAGATACGCAGTATTTT.

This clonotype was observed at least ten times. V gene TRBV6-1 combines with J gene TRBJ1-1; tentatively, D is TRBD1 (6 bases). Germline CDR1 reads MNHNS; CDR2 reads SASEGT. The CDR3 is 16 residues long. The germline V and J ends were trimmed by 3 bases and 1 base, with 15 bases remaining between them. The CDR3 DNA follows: TGTGCCAGCAGTGATTCCCGGGGGCCTTGGAACACTGAAGCTTTCTTT. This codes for CASSDSRGPWNTEAFF.

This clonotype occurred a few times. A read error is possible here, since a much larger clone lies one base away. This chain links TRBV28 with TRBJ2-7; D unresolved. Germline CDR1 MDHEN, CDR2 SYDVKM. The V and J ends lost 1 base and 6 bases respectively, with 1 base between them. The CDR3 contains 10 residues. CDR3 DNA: TGTGCCAGCAGTTTATTCGAGCAGTACTTC. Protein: CASSLFEQYF.

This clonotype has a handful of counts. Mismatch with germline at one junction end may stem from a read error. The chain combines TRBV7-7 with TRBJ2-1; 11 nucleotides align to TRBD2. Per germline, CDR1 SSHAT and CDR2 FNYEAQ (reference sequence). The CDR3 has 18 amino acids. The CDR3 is CASSLAHPGLAGLGEQFF. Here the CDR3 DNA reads TGTGCTAGCAGCTTAGCACACCCCGGACTAGCGGGTCTAGGTGAGCAGTTCTTC.

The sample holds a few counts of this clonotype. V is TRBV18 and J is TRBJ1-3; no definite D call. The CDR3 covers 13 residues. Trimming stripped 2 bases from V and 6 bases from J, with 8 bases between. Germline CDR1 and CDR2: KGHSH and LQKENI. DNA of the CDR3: TGTGCCAGCTCACCATTTACCGAAAACACCATATATTTT. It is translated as CASSPFTENTIYF.

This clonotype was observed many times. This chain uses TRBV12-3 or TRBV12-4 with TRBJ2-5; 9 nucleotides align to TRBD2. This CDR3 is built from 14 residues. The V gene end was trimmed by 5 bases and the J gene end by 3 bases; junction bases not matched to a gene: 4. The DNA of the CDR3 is TGTGCCAGCAGTCATCCTAGCGGGAAAGAGACCCAGTACTTC. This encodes CASSHPSGKETQYF.

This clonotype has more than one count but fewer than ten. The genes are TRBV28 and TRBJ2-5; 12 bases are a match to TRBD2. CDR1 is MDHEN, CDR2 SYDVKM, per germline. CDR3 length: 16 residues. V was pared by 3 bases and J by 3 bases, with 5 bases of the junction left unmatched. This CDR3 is CASSFTSGRWEETQYF. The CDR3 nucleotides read TGTGCCAGCAGTTTCACTAGCGGGAGGTGGGAAGAGACCCAGTACTTC.

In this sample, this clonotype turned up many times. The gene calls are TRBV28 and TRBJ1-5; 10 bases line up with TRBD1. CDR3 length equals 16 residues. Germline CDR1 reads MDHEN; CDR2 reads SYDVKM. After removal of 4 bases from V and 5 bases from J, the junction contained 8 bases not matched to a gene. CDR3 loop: CASSSYPGQGHQPQHF. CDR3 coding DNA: TGTGCCAGCAGTTCCTACCCGGGACAGGGGCATCAGCCCCAGCATTTT.

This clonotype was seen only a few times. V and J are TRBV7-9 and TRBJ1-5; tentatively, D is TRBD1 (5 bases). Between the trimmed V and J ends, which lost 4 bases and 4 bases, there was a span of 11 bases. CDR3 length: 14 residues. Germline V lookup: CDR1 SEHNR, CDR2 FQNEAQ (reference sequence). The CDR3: CASSSGRTNQPQHF. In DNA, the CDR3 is TGTGCCAGCAGCTCGGGACGGACGAATCAGCCCCAGCATTTT.

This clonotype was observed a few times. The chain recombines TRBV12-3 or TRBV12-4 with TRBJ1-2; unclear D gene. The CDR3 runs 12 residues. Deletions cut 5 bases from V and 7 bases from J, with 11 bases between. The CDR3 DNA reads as TGTGCCAGCAGTCCAGCTTTTCTTGGCTACACCTTC. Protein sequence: CASSPAFLGYTF.

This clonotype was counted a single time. CDR3 sequence: CASSLLRGASYEQYF. The CDR3 nucleotides read TGTGCCAGCAGCTTATTACGGGGGGCCTCCTACGAGCAGTACTTC. The chain couples TRBV11-2 to TRBJ2-7, with D possibly being TRBD2 (7 bases). The V and J ends lost 2 bases and 0 bases respectively, with 11 bases between them. This CDR3 contains 15 residues. The V gene's germline CDR1 is SGHAT and CDR2 FQNNGV.

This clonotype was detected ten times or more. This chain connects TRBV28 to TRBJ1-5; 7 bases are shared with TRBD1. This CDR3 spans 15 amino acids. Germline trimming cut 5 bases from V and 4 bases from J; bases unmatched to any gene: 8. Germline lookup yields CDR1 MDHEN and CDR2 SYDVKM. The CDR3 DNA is TGTGCCAGCAGTCTCCGGGACAGAGGTAATCAGCCCCAGCATTTT. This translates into CASSLRDRGNQPQHF.

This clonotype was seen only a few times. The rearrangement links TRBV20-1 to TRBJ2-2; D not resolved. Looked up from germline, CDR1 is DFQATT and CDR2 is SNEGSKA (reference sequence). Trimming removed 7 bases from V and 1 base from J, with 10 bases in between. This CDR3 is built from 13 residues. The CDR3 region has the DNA TGCAGTGTCATGGGTGGGAACACCGGGGAGCTGTTTTTT. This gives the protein CSVMGGNTGELFF.

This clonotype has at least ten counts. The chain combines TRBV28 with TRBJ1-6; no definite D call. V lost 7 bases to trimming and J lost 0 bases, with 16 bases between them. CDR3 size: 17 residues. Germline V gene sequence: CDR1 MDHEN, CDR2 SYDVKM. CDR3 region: CASTMIPGSSYNSPLHF. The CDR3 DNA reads TGTGCCAGCACCATGATACCGGGGAGCTCCTATAATTCACCCCTCCACTTT. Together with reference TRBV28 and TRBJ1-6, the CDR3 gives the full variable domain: DVKVTQSSRYLVKRTGEKVFLECVQDMDHENMFWYRQDPGLGLRLIYFSYDVKMKEKGDIPEGYSVSREKKERFSLILESASTNQTSMYLCASTMIPGSSYNSPLHFGNGTRLTVT.

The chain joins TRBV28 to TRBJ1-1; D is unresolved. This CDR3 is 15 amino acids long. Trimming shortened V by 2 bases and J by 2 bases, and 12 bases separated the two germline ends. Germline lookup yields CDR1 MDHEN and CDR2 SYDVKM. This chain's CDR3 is CASSLPPEFNTEAFF. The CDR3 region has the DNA TGTGCCAGCAGTTTACCTCCAGAGTTTAACACTGAAGCTTTCTTT.

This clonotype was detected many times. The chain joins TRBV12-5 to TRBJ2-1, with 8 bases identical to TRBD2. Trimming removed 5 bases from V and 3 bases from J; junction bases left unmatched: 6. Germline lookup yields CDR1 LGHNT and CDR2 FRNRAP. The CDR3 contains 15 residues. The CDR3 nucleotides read TGTGCTAGTGGTCAGGGACTAGTCGGCTACAATGAGCAGTTCTTC. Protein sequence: CASGQGLVGYNEQFF.

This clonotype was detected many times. In DNA, the CDR3 is TGTGCCAGCAGCTTATCCGCGGGTGCCAATGAGCAGTTCTTC. It is translated as CASSLSAGANEQFF. The chain uses TRBV7-2 and TRBJ2-1; a possible D gene is TRBD2 (5 bases). Trimming took 2 bases from V and 6 from J, leaving 11 bases between them. Germline CDR1 SGHTA, CDR2 FQGNSA. CDR3 size: 14 residues.

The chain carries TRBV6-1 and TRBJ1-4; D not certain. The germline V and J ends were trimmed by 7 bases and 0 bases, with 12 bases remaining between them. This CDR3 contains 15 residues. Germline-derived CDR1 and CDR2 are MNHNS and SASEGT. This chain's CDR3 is CASKITSATNEKLFF. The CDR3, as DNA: TGTGCCAGCAAAATTACAAGTGCAACTAATGAAAAACTGTTTTTT.

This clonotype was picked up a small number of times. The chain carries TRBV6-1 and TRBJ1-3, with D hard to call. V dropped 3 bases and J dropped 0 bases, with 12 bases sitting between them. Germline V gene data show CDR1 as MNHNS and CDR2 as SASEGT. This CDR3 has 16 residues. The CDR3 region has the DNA TGTGCCAGCAGTGATCCCCGGGGAAGCTCTGGAAACACCATATATTTT. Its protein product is CASSDPRGSSGNTIYF.

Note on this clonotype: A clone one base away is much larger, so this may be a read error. CDR3 in DNA: TGTGCCAGCAGCTCCGCCCCAGCGACCTCCTGCGAGCAGTACTTC. Protein sequence: CASSSAPATSCEQYF. The genes are TRBV7-2 and TRBJ2-7; D is uncertain. The germline V gene encodes CDR1 SGHTA and CDR2 FQGNSA. There are 15 residues in the CDR3.

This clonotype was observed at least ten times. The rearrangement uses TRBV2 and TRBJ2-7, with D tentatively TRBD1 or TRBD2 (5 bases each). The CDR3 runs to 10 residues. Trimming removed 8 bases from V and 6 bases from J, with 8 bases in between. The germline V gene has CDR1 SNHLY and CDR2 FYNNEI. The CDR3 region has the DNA TGTGCCAGCTGGGGGAGCGAGCAGTACTTC. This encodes CASWGSEQYF. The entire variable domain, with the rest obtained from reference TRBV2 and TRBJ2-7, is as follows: EPEVTQTPSHQVTQMGQEVILRCVPISNHLYFYWYRQILGQKVEFLVSFYNNEISEKSEIFDDQFSVERPDGSNFTLKIRSTKLEDSAMYFCASWGSEQYFGPGTRLTVT.